This T cell receptor beta chain was found in a study of blood T cell repertoires in COVID-19. Original processing notes: Reference gene primer amplification yielded estimated nucleated cell counts. Sequencing used immunoSEQ multiplex PCR; TCRdb keeps in-frame clones, though not all of them. D and trimming were read from the DNA, whereas the V and J calls and clone size are those reported in that table. Seen here are approximately 140,000 clones, around nine tenths observed once, and the top ten hold roughly a tenth. Germline loops: CDR1 MDHEN, CDR2 SYDVKM. The length of the CDR3 is 16 residues. V was cut by 6 bases and J by 0 bases, with 18 bases left in between.

The clonotype originates from a man in his sixties with active or convalescent COVID-19. Sequencing was performed on peripheral blood. The chain combines TRBV28 with TRBJ2-7, with a weak D call TRBD2 (6 bases). CDR3 nucleotide sequence: TGTGCCAGCAGGGCCGGGGGAGGTGCGGACTCCTACGAGCAGTACTTC. It translates to CASRAGGGADSYEQYF. Full variable domain (remainder filled in from reference TRBV28 and TRBJ2-7): DVKVTQSSRYLVKRTGEKVFLECVQDMDHENMFWYRQDPGLGLRLIYFSYDVKMKEKGDIPEGYSVSREKKERFSLILESASTNQTSMYLCASRAGGGADSYEQYFGPGTRLTVT.